This T cell receptor beta chain comes out of a study of blood T cell repertoires in COVID-19 (dated by TCRdb to about 2020). Study-wide context: Samples covering the acute and convalescent phases of COVID-19 were provided by collaborators in the United States, Italy and Spain. The sample metadata nearly always contained a de-identified subject ID, COVID-19 status, age in years and sex. Subjects who had been exposed to COVID-19, were actively infected with it, or had recovered from it provided the deeply sampled blood TCRbeta repertoires that made up the dataset. A freely available public database, intended as a resource for researchers studying the immune response to SARS-CoV-2, is where the repertoires were released. The prospective study material was composed of cDNA or gDNA derived from T cells, B-cell-depleted T cells, or PBMCs. The samples were drawn from the first 160 participants of the ongoing ImmuneRACE study and from roughly 1,300 subjects provided by 6 global collaborators. Where HLA class I and class II types were available, the types were taken from metadata supplied by the sample provider, not from assay-based typing. Overall study results and their limits: The quantity of clinical and demographic metadata differed by source and by participant and was supplied without curation.

TCRbeta CDR3 regions were amplified from genomic DNA using the immunoSEQ Assay, a bias-controlled multiplex PCR. Under the source paper's analysis protocol: The number of nucleated cells in each sample was estimated by amplification of reference gene primers within the assay. To quantify the absolute abundance of each unique TCRbeta CDR3 rearrangement, sequence reads were collapsed and filtered. Productive Simpson clonality was computed per sample as the square root of Simpson's diversity index over productive rearrangements. Entries here come from immuneACCESS through TCRdb and include only in-frame sequences with V and J called. Some clones fail to appear in such tables; in the studies checked, an unresolved V gene covers under half of the shortfall, and the cause of the remainder is unknown. V and J calls and clone size follow that table, whereas D and trimming were derived from the DNA. The sample table contains a few hundred thousand clones; only one count was recorded for 85% to 90% of them. The leading ten clones occupy 7.1% of the sample.

Whole blood was collected in K2EDTA tubes by collaborating institutions according to the institutions' own protocols. For TCRbeta analysis, collaborators shipped samples as frozen whole blood, isolated PBMCs, or DNA extracted from either of those sample types. As to this clone: Its antigen remains unidentified. The sample holds no much larger clone one base away, and base qualities are not on file.

The cysteine opens and the phenylalanine closes a CDR3 of 17 amino acids. Kept here is only the CDR3 DNA, which spans 51 bases and is read in frame from base 1. The germline V gene yields SGHTA for CDR1 and FQGNSA for CDR2. At the junction V is shortened by 4 bases and J by 5 bases; bases outside the gene matches: 16. The chain couples TRBV7-2 to TRBJ2-5; 7 central bases correspond to TRBD1. The sequence derives from a woman in her 70s with active or convalescent COVID-19. Sample: peripheral blood. The sequenced DNA is TGTGCCAGCAGCTCAGACAGGGTCGGGTTTATACGGGAGACCCAGTACTTC. This is translated as CASSSDRVGFIRETQYF.